This TCR beta chain was obtained from a study of OX40 agonist ivuxolimab in advanced cancers. CDR3 size: 14 residues. With 5 bases clipped from V and 4 bases from J, the junction kept 3 bases outside the gene matches. CDR1 and CDR2 from the germline V gene are KGHSH and LQKENI. The table came from immunoSEQ multiplex PCR; TCRdb's copy has only in-frame clones and leaves some out. The table lists 60,000 to 85,000 clones, over 80% of them singletons. V and J are TRBV18 and TRBJ2-3, with 10 bases that match TRBD1. The sequenced sample was CD4+ or CD8+ T cells sorted from blood, obtained in a trial of the OX40 agonist ivuxolimab. The sequence came from an adult with an advanced solid tumor such as melanoma, head and neck, liver or kidney cancer. In nucleotides, the CDR3 is TGTGCCAGCTCAGCCGGGACAGGGGCAGATACGCAGTATTTT. This encodes CASSAGTGADTQYF.